This T cell receptor (beta chain) comes out of a study of tissue T cells after allogeneic stem cell transplantation. The protocol was immunoSEQ multiplex PCR, while the TCRdb copy is restricted to in-frame clones and leaves out a portion. Of 1,300 to 1,500 clones listed, 85% are singletons. This receptor was identified in a male patient aged 35-70 years with steroid-refractory graft-versus-host disease after an allogeneic stem cell transplant. Some T cells may originate from the graft donor. Sequenced material: esophageal tissue, taken at autopsy.

In DNA, the CDR3 is TGCGCCAGCAGCCTGGGGGTGGCAGGAGAGACCCAGTACTTC. This codes for CASSLGVAGETQYF. The rearrangement joins TRBV5-1 to TRBJ2-5, with D perhaps assigned TRBD1 or TRBD2 (5 bases each). V was clipped by 4 bases and J by 4 bases, with 14 bases between them. Germline CDR1 is SGHRS and CDR2 is YFSETQ. This CDR3 region has 14 residues.